The TCR beta chain described here comes from a study of T cells in Graves' hyperthyroidism and ophthalmopathy. Using RNA transcripts as the source, TCR beta CDR3 regions were amplified. The HTBI set primed first-round TCR CDR3 RT-PCR. TCRdb redid the calling of the multiplex PCR reads with MiXCR, one entry per CDR3 protein. The sample contains 300,000 to 400,000 distinct CDR3 sequences, roughly 13% of which appear only once. This clonotype was observed a handful of times. The V gene's germline CDR1 is KGHSH and CDR2 LQKENI. This CDR3 has 14 amino acids. V gave up 3 bases and J gave up 2 bases, with 11 bases separating them.

The sequenced sample was blood. The chain uses TRBV18 and TRBJ2-7; D not resolved. The receptor's source is a woman under 40 with Graves' hyperthyroidism. CDR3 DNA sequence: TGTGCCAGCTCACCGGAAAAGGACCCCTACGAGCAGTACTTC. Protein product: CASSPEKDPYEQYF.